A single sample is the source of the 6 T cell receptor beta chains below, sequenced in a study of cytomegalovirus exposure and HLA in healthy donors. The study ran its PCR with 60 Vbeta and 13 Jbeta primers. Clones were sequenced by immunoSEQ multiplex PCR, and TCRdb holds only the in-frame ones, with some missing. This repertoire comprises 75,000 to 85,000 clones; its ten largest clones make up about 0.6%. The sequencing input was PBMCs. The receptors come from a man aged 45-60 years in good health and CMV-seronegative.

This chain connects TRBV2 to TRBJ1-2, with a possible D match to TRBD1 (6 bases). Germline-derived CDR1 and CDR2 are SNHLY and FYNNEI. V was shortened by 4 bases and J by 0 bases, with 12 bases between the two germline ends. The CDR3 extends over 15 amino acids. CDR3 nucleotides: TGTGCCAGCAGTGCAACAGGGAAACCTAACTATGGCTACACCTTC. This codes for CASSATGKPNYGYTF.

This sequence joins TRBV9 and TRBJ2-1, with D possibly being TRBD1 (6 bases). Trimming pared 3 bases from V and 7 bases from J, leaving 14 bases between. This CDR3 spans 14 amino acids. The germline CDR1 and CDR2 sequences are SGDLS and YYNGEE. The CDR3 nucleotides are TGTGCCAGCAGCGCCCTAGGGGGAAATAATGAGCAGTTCTTC. Translating gives CASSALGGNNEQFF. Using reference TRBV9 and TRBJ2-1 for the parts outside the CDR3, the full variable domain is DSGVTQTPKHLITATGQRVTLRCSPRSGDLSVYWYQQSLDQGLQFLIQYYNGEERAKGNILERFSAQQFPDLHSELNLSSLELGDSALYFCASSALGGNNEQFFGPGTRLTVL.

This chain links TRBV28 with TRBJ2-7; 9 positions match TRBD1. V trimming: 2 bases; J trimming: 6 bases; junction bases outside the gene matches: 8. Germline CDR1 MDHEN, CDR2 SYDVKM. The length of the CDR3 is 15 residues. The CDR3 sequence is CASSLDPGQGSEQYF. The CDR3 DNA reads as TGTGCCAGCAGTTTAGATCCAGGACAGGGGTCCGAGCAGTACTTC.

V and J are TRBV28 and TRBJ2-5; the match to TRBD2 covers 10 bases. Per the germline V gene, CDR1 is MDHEN and CDR2 is SYDVKM. The CDR3 is 16 amino acids. J lost 0 bases, V lost 4 bases, and 5 bases had no gene match. The CDR3 reads CASSSLAGEHQETQYF. Here the CDR3 DNA reads TGTGCCAGCAGTTCTCTAGCGGGGGAGCACCAAGAGACCCAGTACTTC.

CDR3 nucleotide sequence: TGTGCCAGCAGCGCCCGACAGGGGATGCAGCCCCAGCATTTT. Amino acid sequence: CASSARQGMQPQHF. The V call is TRBV7-2, the J call TRBJ1-5; TRBD1 matches at 8 bases. The ends lost 5 bases at V and 7 bases at J; junction bases unmatched: 7. CDR1 is SGHTA, CDR2 FQGNSA, per germline. The CDR3 is 14 residues long.

The chain couples TRBV6-1 to TRBJ2-3, with D perhaps matching TRBD1 (6 bases). The germline V gene has CDR1 MNHNS and CDR2 SASEGT. V was shortened by 6 bases and J by 0 bases, with 10 bases between the two germline ends. The CDR3 covers 14 residues. The DNA of the CDR3 is TGTGCCAGCAGAAGACAGGAAAGCACAGATACGCAGTATTTT. Its protein product is CASRRQESTDTQYF.